One and the same sample provided the 15 T cell receptor beta chains below, sequenced in a study of T cells in Graves' hyperthyroidism and ophthalmopathy. Template material for amplifying TCR beta CDR3 regions consisted of RNA transcripts. TCR CDR3 underwent first-round RT-PCR with the HTBI primer set. TCRdb ran MiXCR on the multiplex PCR reads and lists one entry per CDR3 protein. The repertoire holds over 300,000 distinct CDR3 sequences, with about 14% as singletons. The sequencing sample was made of blood. These receptor sequences come from a woman aged 55-69 years with Graves' hyperthyroidism.

There are many counts of this clonotype. The rearrangement links TRBV18 to TRBJ2-2, with D possibly matching TRBD2 (5 bases). CDR1 is KGHSH and CDR2 is LQKENI in the germline V gene. Between the trimmed V and J ends, which lost 3 bases and 2 bases, there was a span of 10 bases. CDR3 length equals 15 residues. CDR3 loop: CASSPPSRNTGELFF. For the CDR3, the DNA is TGTGCCAGCTCACCCCCTAGCCGAAACACCGGGGAGCTGTTTTTT.

This clonotype is a singleton in its sample. The chain joins TRBV18 to TRBJ2-3; 9 bases are shared with TRBD2. V trimming: 2 bases; J trimming: 4 bases; junction bases outside the gene matches: 7. CDR1 is KGHSH, CDR2 LQKENI, per germline. This CDR3 comprises 16 residues. CDR3 DNA sequence: TGTGCCAGCTCACCATTTGCGGGAGGGCGGCCAGATACGCAGTATTTT. It specifies CASSPFAGGRPDTQYF.

This clonotype was seen repeatedly, ten times or more. DNA for the CDR3: TGCAGTGCCACGAGACCGGGGGAGATCTCCTACGAGCAGTACTTC. Protein product: CSATRPGEISYEQYF. The rearrangement uses TRBV20-1 and TRBJ2-7; possibly TRBD2 for D (6 bases). V gave up 6 bases and J gave up 0 bases, with 18 bases separating them. CDR3 length: 15 amino acids. Germline V gene data show CDR1 as DFQATT and CDR2 as SNEGSKA (reference sequence).

The sample holds a few counts of this clonotype. A much larger clone differs by one base, so this may be a read error. The rearrangement uses TRBV11-2 and TRBJ2-2; possible D gene TRBD2, 6 bases. In germline, CDR1 is SGHAT, CDR2 FQNNGV. V was shortened by 4 bases and J by 4 bases, with 13 bases between the two germline ends. The CDR3 spans 15 residues. CDR3 sequence: CASSSSGVSTGELFF. CDR3 bases: TGTGCCAGCAGCTCCTCGGGAGTGAGCACCGGGGAGCTGTTTTTT.

This clonotype was seen many times. J is TRBJ1-2 and V is TRBV6-1; the D is unclear. The CDR3 totals 13 residues. Trimming pared 8 bases from V and 4 bases from J, leaving 14 bases between. From germline, CDR1 is MNHNS and CDR2 SASEGT. The CDR3 DNA is TGTGCCAGCCTTGACCCGCTTCTCTATGGCTACACCTTC. Protein product: CASLDPLLYGYTF.

V and J are TRBV6-2 or TRBV6-3 and TRBJ2-3; D gene unclear. V dropped 2 bases and J dropped 6 bases, with 9 bases sitting between them. Germline V gene sequence: CDR1 MNHEY, CDR2 SVGEGT. The CDR3 consists of 13 residues. CDR3 region: CASSYTSRDTQYF. The DNA of the CDR3 is TGTGCCAGCAGTTACACCTCGCGGGATACGCAGTATTTT.

Many counts were recorded for this clonotype. The V gene is TRBV20-1, the J gene TRBJ1-1, with 12 bases fitting TRBD1. The CDR3 covers 16 residues. Looked up from germline, CDR1 is DFQATT and CDR2 is SNEGSKA (reference sequence). Losses at the gene ends were 4 bases for V and 3 bases for J; bases not matched to a gene: 9. CDR3 DNA: TGCAGTGCTACCGGGACAGGGGGCGGGGAGTACACTGAAGCTTTCTTT. This gives the protein CSATGTGGGEYTEAFF.

This clonotype was seen repeatedly, ten times or more. The chain uses TRBV5-5 and TRBJ2-3; D is unresolved. Per the germline V gene, CDR1 is SGHKS and CDR2 is YYEKEE (reference sequence). V lost 2 bases and J 5 bases, leaving 9 bases between the germline ends. CDR3 size: 13 residues. The CDR3 DNA follows: TGTGCCAGCAGCTTAGAATTCGTAGATACGCAGTATTTT. It codes for CASSLEFVDTQYF.

This clonotype was seen a handful of times. The chain carries TRBV11-2 and TRBJ2-1; the D gene is possibly TRBD2 (5 bases). CDR3 length: 15 amino acids. Germline CDR1 and CDR2: SGHAT and FQNNGV. V was shortened by 2 bases and J by 6 bases, with 14 bases between the two germline ends. The CDR3 nucleotides are TGTGCCAGCAGCTTACGAGCGGCCCACGCCAATGAGCAGTTCTTC. This encodes CASSLRAAHANEQFF.

About this clonotype itself: It may be a read error: a sequence one base away is much more abundant. The chain couples TRBV7-9 to TRBJ2-3, with 12 bases identical to TRBD2. Germline V gene lookup returns CDR1 SEHNR and CDR2 FQNEAQ (reference sequence). This CDR3 is built from 16 residues. The CDR3 loop reads CTSSSGLAGTTDTQYF. The CDR3, as DNA: TGTACCAGCAGCTCGGGACTAGCGGGTACCACAGATACGCAGTATTTT.

The J gene is TRBJ2-5, the V gene TRBV7-8; D uncertain. Germline-derived CDR1 and CDR2 are SGHVS and FQNEAQ. This CDR3 contains 18 residues. The V and J ends lost 5 bases and 1 base respectively, with 23 bases between them. CDR3 in DNA: TGTGCCAGCAGCCGCACCCGCGCGGTGGGTTGGGTCCAAGAGACCCAGTACTTC. This translates into CASSRTRAVGWVQETQYF. The full variable domain, completed using reference TRBV7-8 and TRBJ2-5, is GAGVSQSPRYKVAKRGQDVALRCDPISGHVSLFWYQQALGQGPEFLTYFQNEAQLDKSGLPSDRFFAERPEGSVSTLKIQRTQQEDSAVYLCASSRTRAVGWVQETQYFGPGTRLLVL.

This chain uses TRBV9 with TRBJ1-2; TRBD1 might be the D (6 bases). The ends were cut back, 0 bases at V and 2 bases at J, with 14 bases in the middle. CDR3 length equals 16 residues. The germline V gene encodes CDR1 SGDLS and CDR2 YYNGEE. CDR3 in DNA: TGTGCCAGCAGCGTAGGGGTAAATAGGGGGAACTATGGCTACACCTTC. Amino acid sequence: CASSVGVNRGNYGYTF.

This clonotype has only one observation. The chain links TRBV29-1 to TRBJ1-2, with D possibly TRBD1 on 5 matching bases. V dropped 1 base and J dropped 4 bases, with 22 bases sitting between them. The CDR3 runs 17 residues. Germline assignment: CDR1 SQVTM and CDR2 ANQGSEA. CDR3 DNA sequence: TGCAGCGTTGAAGTAGACGGGCAGGGTGGTTTTTCCTATGGCTACACCTTC. Translated, it gives CSVEVDGQGGFSYGYTF.

This clonotype was counted ten times or more. A much larger clone lies a single base off, so this may be a read error. The rearrangement joins TRBV12-3 or TRBV12-4 to TRBJ1-1, with TRBD1 matching 7 bases. The J segment lost 1 base and the V segment lost 5 bases, leaving 1 base of the junction unmatched. This CDR3 region has 13 residues. CDR3 bases: TGTGCCAGCAGTGGACAGGAGAACACTGAAGCTTTCTTT. Residues: CASSGQENTEAFF.

This clonotype showed up just a few times. The V and J genes are TRBV10-2 and TRBJ2-1; the match to TRBD1 covers 7 bases. CDR1 is WSHSY and CDR2 is SAAADI in the germline V gene. The CDR3 is made up of 13 amino acids. With 4 bases clipped from V and 6 bases from J, the junction kept 3 bases outside the gene matches. CDR3 in DNA: TGCGCCAGCAGTGGGACAGGTAGCAATGAGCAGTTCTTC. Its protein is CASSGTGSNEQFF.